This TCR beta chain was retrieved from a study of CD4 T cells in relation to SARS-CoV-2 and coronaviruses. At the level of the study: TCR beta CDR3s were sequenced after approximately ten-day antigen culture of PBMCs.

General study points: Pre-pandemic and post-infection samples never came from the same donor.

Note on this clone: Antigen specificity is unknown.

Assay: immunoSEQ multiplex PCR; the TCRdb copy retains only in-frame clones and omits some. The repertoire includes about 36,000 clones, about 86% of them detected once, and approximately 7% sits in the top ten. The length of the CDR3 is 11 residues. Per germline, CDR1 GTSNPN and CDR2 SVGIG (reference sequence). V was shortened by 4 bases and J by 4 bases, with 7 bases between the two germline ends. The genes are TRBV30 and TRBJ1-1; D unclear. This TCR came from an adult with COVID-19. Sequencing was performed on naive CD4+ T cells from PBMCs, cultured in vitro. Described subset: naive CD4+ T cells isolated by negative enrichment. The CDR3 spells CAWIGFTEAFF. CDR3 DNA sequence: TGTGCCTGGATCGGGTTCACTGAAGCTTTCTTT.